Listed here is a single T cell receptor beta chain. Documented time point: cycle 4 day 1 (C4D1), after 5 to 7 weeks of nivolumab. Brentuximab vedotin exposure varied among the patients, all of whom had relapsed after autologous stem cell transplantation. Libraries were prepared by immunoSEQ multiplex PCR; TCRdb keeps only in-frame clonotypes and omits some of them. This repertoire shows 6,500 to 9,000 clones, 65% to 80% found once; its top ten account for 35% to 45%. The record originates from a study of PD-1 blockade in classical Hodgkin lymphoma. Per the germline V gene, CDR1 is SGHRS and CDR2 is YFSETQ. The CDR3 runs to 14 residues. The J segment lost 6 bases and the V segment lost 4 bases, leaving 7 bases of the junction unmatched.

The V gene is TRBV5-1, the J gene TRBJ2-3; 8 nucleotides match TRBD2. Here the sequenced sample was peripheral blood mononuclear cells (PBMCs), taken before the fourth cycle of nivolumab. This receptor was obtained from a human donor with classical Hodgkin lymphoma. This CDR3 is CASSPGTSGDTQYF. CDR3 DNA sequence: TGCGCCAGCAGCCCGGGGACTAGTGGCGATACGCAGTATTTT.